The rows below give T cell receptor beta chains drawn from one sample of a study of T cell clonotyping in hematopoietic cell transplantation. Sequencing was performed with immunoSEQ multiplex PCR; in TCRdb, only in-frame clones are kept and a portion is missing. The table has approximately 46,000 clones, 65% to 90% seen once; the top ten hold 5.9%. This specimen was peripheral blood mononuclear cells, taken before stem cell transplant. The receptors stem from a man in his fifties or sixties with biphenotypic leukemia. Some clones in this sample may be carry-over from other donors' samples. CDR3s include the opening cysteine and the closing phenylalanine or tryptophan. Fields, in order: clone size, D gene, J gene, V gene, CDR3 DNA, CDR3 protein. D genes are given only for firm matches. Not all rows give a size; the values are once, few, many and, for expanded clones, a class.

size: NA
D: NA
J: TRBJ2-7
V: TRBV5-6
DNA: TGTGCCAGCAGCTTGGTGGGGACGGGGGAGCAGTACTTC
CDR3: CASSLVGTGEQYF

size: NA
D: NA
J: TRBJ1-4
V: TRBV6-5
DNA: TGTGCCAGCAGTACCAGGGGTAGTAATGAAAAACTGTTTTTT
CDR3: CASSTRGSNEKLFF

size: NA
D: NA
J: TRBJ2-7
V: TRBV7-8
DNA: TGTGCCAGCAGCTTAGCAGCGGGTTCGTACGTGCAGTACTTC
CDR3: CASSLAAGSYVQYF

size: NA
D: NA
J: TRBJ2-1
V: TRBV30
DNA: TGTGCCTGGAAGCCAGAAAACAATGAGCAGTTCTTC
CDR3: CAWKPENNEQFF

size: NA
D: NA
J: TRBJ1-2
V: TRBV11-2
DNA: TGTGCCAGCAGCCCAGGACAGCTACGGGGCTACACCTTC
CDR3: CASSPGQLRGYTF

size: NA
D: NA
J: TRBJ2-7
V: TRBV23-1
DNA: TGCGCCAGCAGTAGGGGATACGATTTCCCTCACTACGAGCAGTACTTC
CDR3: CASSRGYDFPHYEQYF

size: NA
D: TRBD1
J: TRBJ1-1
V: TRBV6-1
DNA: TGTGCCAGCACCAACAGGGGACCCACTGAAGCTTTCTTT
CDR3: CASTNRGPTEAFF

size: NA
D: NA
J: TRBJ2-7
V: TRBV6-5
DNA: TGTGCCAGCAGGACGCTGAGCTCCTACGAGCAGTACTTC
CDR3: CASRTLSSYEQYF

size: NA
D: NA
J: TRBJ1-5
V: TRBV19
DNA: TGTGCCAGTAGACCCCCATATGCGGGTCAGCCCCAGCATTTT
CDR3: CASRPPYAGQPQHF

size: NA
D: NA
J: TRBJ1-3
V: TRBV18
DNA: TGTGCCAGCTCACCGTTACAGGGTCTTTCTGGAAACACCATATATTTT
CDR3: CASSPLQGLSGNTIYF

size: NA
D: NA
J: TRBJ2-2
V: TRBV19
DNA: TGTGCCAGTAGTTGGGCAGGGGCCACCGGGGAGCTGTTTTTT
CDR3: CASSWAGATGELFF

size: once
D: NA
J: TRBJ2-7
V: TRBV30
DNA: TGTGCCTGGAGTGTACTTAACGAACACTTCTACGAGCAGTACTTC
CDR3: CAWSVLNEHFYEQYF

size: NA
D: NA
J: TRBJ1-2
V: TRBV5-1
DNA: TGCGCCAGCACCTCGGACAGCTCCCTGTTCTTTGGCTACACCTTC
CDR3: CASTSDSSLFFGYTF

size: NA
D: NA
J: TRBJ2-7
V: TRBV7-9
DNA: TGTGCCAGCAGCCCACTTCAGGGGTTC
CDR3: CASSPLQGF

size: NA
D: TRBD1
J: TRBJ2-7
V: TRBV7-6
DNA: TGTGCCAGCAGCTTAGGGGGGACAGGGGTCGAGGAGCAGTACTTC
CDR3: CASSLGGTGVEEQYF

size: NA
D: NA
J: TRBJ2-3
V: TRBV30
DNA: TGTGCCTGGAGTCCCTCTCGGAGCGGAGATACGCAGTATTTT
CDR3: CAWSPSRSGDTQYF

size: NA
D: NA
J: TRBJ1-5
V: TRBV7-3
DNA: TGTGCCAGCAGCTTAGACGGGGGCGGCAATCAGCCCCAGCATTTT
CDR3: CASSLDGGGNQPQHF

size: once
D: NA
J: TRBJ1-1
V: TRBV12-5
DNA: TGTGCTAGTGGTTTCTGGAACACTGAAGCTTTCTTT
CDR3: CASGFWNTEAFF

size: NA
D: NA
J: TRBJ1-1
V: TRBV7-9
DNA: TGTGCCAGCAGCTTAGGGGTCAGCGGTGTGGGTTCTGAAGCTTTCTTT
CDR3: CASSLGVSGVGSEAFF

size: NA
D: TRBD2
J: TRBJ2-1
V: TRBV6-1
DNA: TGTGCCAGCAGTGAAACGACTTTACTAGCGGTCGACCCTCTTGAGCAGTTCTTC
CDR3: CASSETTLLAVDPLEQFF

size: NA
D: NA
J: TRBJ2-7
V: TRBV11-3
DNA: TGTGCCAGCAGCTTGGGGCAATCCTACGAGCAGTACTTC
CDR3: CASSLGQSYEQYF

size: NA
D: NA
J: TRBJ1-1
V: TRBV29-1
DNA: TGCAGCGTTCCCTTAAGTGCAGGGAACACTGAAGCTTTCTTT
CDR3: CSVPLSAGNTEAFF

size: NA
D: TRBD2
J: TRBJ2-7
V: TRBV10-3
DNA: TGTGCCATCAGTGAGTCTACGGGGGAGGGCCGAGGAGAGCAGTACTTC
CDR3: CAISESTGEGRGEQYF

size: few
D: TRBD1
J: TRBJ1-2
V: TRBV2
DNA: TGTGCCAGCAGATCAGGGGGGGACTATGGCTACACCTTC
CDR3: CASRSGGDYGYTF

size: NA
D: NA
J: TRBJ2-4
V: TRBV6-6
DNA: TGTGCCAGCAGTTATGACAGCTTCTTGGACATTCAGTACTTC
CDR3: CASSYDSFLDIQYF

size: NA
D: NA
J: TRBJ2-7
V: TRBV6-5
DNA: TGTGCCAGCAGTTACACGCGGGACCCGAAAATCTACGAGCAGTACTTC
CDR3: CASSYTRDPKIYEQYF

size: NA
D: NA
J: TRBJ2-3
V: TRBV20-1
DNA: TGCAGTGCTAGGGGTGGGGAGCCCCAGTATTTT
CDR3: CSARGGEPQYF

size: NA
D: NA
J: TRBJ2-3
V: TRBV11-3
DNA: TGTGCCAGCAGCTTAACTACTAGCACAGATACGCAGTATTTT
CDR3: CASSLTTSTDTQYF

size: NA
D: TRBD1
J: TRBJ1-1
V: TRBV7-9
DNA: TGTGCCAGCAGCTTAGGACAGGGTTTAGGGACTGAAGCTTTCTTT
CDR3: CASSLGQGLGTEAFF

size: NA
D: NA
J: TRBJ2-7
V: TRBV5-6
DNA: TGTGCCAGCAGCTTGGGACCCGGCATGTCCTACGAGCAGTACTTC
CDR3: CASSLGPGMSYEQYF

size: NA
D: NA
J: TRBJ2-3
V: TRBV30
DNA: TGTGCCTGGAGCCTTACAGGGAGGGATACGCAGTATTTT
CDR3: CAWSLTGRDTQYF

size: once
D: NA
J: TRBJ1-2
V: TRBV7-8
DNA: TGTGCCAGCAGCTTAGACCAGGGGTATGGTGGCTACACCTTC
CDR3: CASSLDQGYGGYTF

size: NA
D: TRBD1
J: TRBJ1-3
V: TRBV28
DNA: TGTGCCAGCAGTTTAGGGCCAGGGGGCGACTTCTCTGGAAACACCATATATTTT
CDR3: CASSLGPGGDFSGNTIYF

size: NA
D: TRBD2
J: TRBJ2-5
V: TRBV2
DNA: TGTGCCAGCGGTCGGGGCGGGAGTCCCCCCCCTGGGACCCAGTACTTC
CDR3: CASGRGGSPPPGTQYF

size: NA
D: TRBD2
J: TRBJ2-3
V: TRBV19
DNA: TGTGCCAGTAGCCCTGCGCGGGAGTTAGATACGCAGTATTTT
CDR3: CASSPARELDTQYF

size: NA
D: NA
J: TRBJ2-2
V: TRBV5-1
DNA: TGCGCCAGCAGCTTGCATAACAGGCGCACCGGGGAGCTGTTTTTT
CDR3: CASSLHNRRTGELFF

size: NA
D: TRBD2
J: TRBJ2-5
V: TRBV10-3
DNA: TGTGCCATCAGTGACCCCCGGGAGGGAGAGACCCAGTACTTC
CDR3: CAISDPREGETQYF

size: NA
D: TRBD2
J: TRBJ2-7
V: TRBV9
DNA: TGTGCCAGCAGCGTAGGTTGGACTAGCGGGAGGGAAGAGCAGTACTTC
CDR3: CASSVGWTSGREEQYF

size: NA
D: NA
J: TRBJ1-1
V: TRBV5-1
DNA: TGCGCCAGCAGCTTTTTACGACCTGGGGACACTGAAGCTTTCTTT
CDR3: CASSFLRPGDTEAFF

size: NA
D: NA
J: TRBJ1-1
V: TRBV6-5
DNA: TGTGCCAGCAGTTACTGGGACATGGAGGGGACTGAAGCTTTCTTT
CDR3: CASSYWDMEGTEAFF

size: NA
D: NA
J: TRBJ1-3
V: TRBV4-1
DNA: TGCGCCAGCAGCCAAGACTGGTCTGTGTACTCTGGAAACACCATATATTTT
CDR3: CASSQDWSVYSGNTIYF

size: NA
D: NA
J: TRBJ1-2
V: TRBV5-6
DNA: TGTGCCAGCAGCAGCAGGGGAGACTATGGCTACACCTTC
CDR3: CASSSRGDYGYTF

size: NA
D: TRBD1
J: TRBJ1-3
V: TRBV11-2
DNA: TGTGCCAGCAGCTTTTCGACAGGGGGATCTGGAAACACCATATATTTT
CDR3: CASSFSTGGSGNTIYF

size: NA
D: NA
J: TRBJ1-1
V: TRBV5-4
DNA: TGTGCCAGCAGCTTGTTTAACAGTTTCACTGAAGCTTTCTTT
CDR3: CASSLFNSFTEAFF

size: NA
D: TRBD1
J: TRBJ1-5
V: TRBV19
DNA: TGTGCCAGTACCCTGGGACAGGGGGGCAATCAGCCCCAGCATTTT
CDR3: CASTLGQGGNQPQHF

size: NA
D: NA
J: TRBJ2-7
V: TRBV30
DNA: TGTGCCTGGAGTGTACTAGCCACCGAGTCCTACGAGCAGTACTTC
CDR3: CAWSVLATESYEQYF

size: NA
D: NA
J: TRBJ2-4
V: TRBV6-1
DNA: TGTGCCAGCAGTGAAATTCCGCTAGCCAAAAACATTCAGTACTTC
CDR3: CASSEIPLAKNIQYF

size: NA
D: TRBD2
J: TRBJ2-1
V: TRBV2
DNA: TGTGCCAGCAATTCAGAGCGGGAGTATGAGCAGTTCTTC
CDR3: CASNSEREYEQFF

size: NA
D: NA
J: TRBJ2-5
V: TRBV27
DNA: TGTGCCAGCAGTCCCTCCGAAGCGTGGGAGACCCAGTACTTC
CDR3: CASSPSEAWETQYF

size: NA
D: NA
J: TRBJ1-2
V: TRBV5-1
DNA: TGCGCCAGCAGCTGGGGAGATAAGGGTCTCTATGGCTACACCTTC
CDR3: CASSWGDKGLYGYTF

size: few
D: NA
J: TRBJ2-3
V: TRBV27
DNA: TGTGCCAGCAGTTTACAGATTTCAGATACGCAGTATTTT
CDR3: CASSLQISDTQYF

size: NA
D: TRBD2
J: TRBJ2-7
V: TRBV5-1
DNA: TGCGCCAGCAGCTTGGAAGGGGGTACTAGCGGGGTTAACTCCCACGAGCAGTACTTC
CDR3: CASSLEGGTSGVNSHEQYF

size: NA
D: NA
J: TRBJ1-1
V: TRBV19
DNA: TGTGCCAGTAGTATGTTGGAGGGATCAGCTTTCTTT
CDR3: CASSMLEGSAFF

size: few
D: NA
J: TRBJ1-3
V: TRBV30
DNA: TGTGCCTGGAGTGACTTTGAGGGAAACACCATATATTTT
CDR3: CAWSDFEGNTIYF

size: few
D: NA
J: TRBJ2-7
V: TRBV2
DNA: TGTGCCAGCAGGACCCTAGGGACGAGCTCCTACGAGCAGTACTTC
CDR3: CASRTLGTSSYEQYF